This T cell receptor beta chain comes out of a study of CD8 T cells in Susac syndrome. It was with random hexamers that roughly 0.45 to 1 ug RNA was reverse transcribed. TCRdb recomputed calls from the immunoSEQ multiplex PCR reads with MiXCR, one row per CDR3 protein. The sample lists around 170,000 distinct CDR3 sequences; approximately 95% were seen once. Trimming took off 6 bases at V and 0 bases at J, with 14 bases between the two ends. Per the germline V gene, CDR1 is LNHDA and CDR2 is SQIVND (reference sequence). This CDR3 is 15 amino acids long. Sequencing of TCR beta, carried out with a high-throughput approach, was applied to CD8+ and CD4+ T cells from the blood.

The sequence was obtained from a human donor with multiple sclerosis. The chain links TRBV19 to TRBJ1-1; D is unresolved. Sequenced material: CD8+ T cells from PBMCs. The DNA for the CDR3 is TGTGCCAGTAGGTTTTTGTTTGGTGTGAACACTGAAGCTTTCTTT. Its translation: CASRFLFGVNTEAFF.